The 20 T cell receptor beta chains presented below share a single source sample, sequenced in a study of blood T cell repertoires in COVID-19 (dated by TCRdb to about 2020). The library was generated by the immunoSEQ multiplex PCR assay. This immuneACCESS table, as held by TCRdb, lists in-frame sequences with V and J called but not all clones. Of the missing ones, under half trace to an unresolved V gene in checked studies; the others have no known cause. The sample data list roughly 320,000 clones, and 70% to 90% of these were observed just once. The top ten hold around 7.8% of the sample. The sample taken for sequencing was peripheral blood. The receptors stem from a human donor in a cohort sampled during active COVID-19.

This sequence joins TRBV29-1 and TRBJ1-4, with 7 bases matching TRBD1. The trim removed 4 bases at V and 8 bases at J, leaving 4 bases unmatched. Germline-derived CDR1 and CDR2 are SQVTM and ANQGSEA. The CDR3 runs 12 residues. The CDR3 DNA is TGCAGCGTTGCCACAGGGGCGGAAAAACTGTTTTTT. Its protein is CSVATGAEKLFF.

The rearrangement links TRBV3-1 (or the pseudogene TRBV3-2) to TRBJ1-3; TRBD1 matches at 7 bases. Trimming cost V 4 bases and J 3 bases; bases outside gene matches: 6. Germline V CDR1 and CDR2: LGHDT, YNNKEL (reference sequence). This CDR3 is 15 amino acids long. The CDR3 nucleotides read TGTGCCAGCAGCCGACAGGGACTCAATGGAAACACCATATATTTT. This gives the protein CASSRQGLNGNTIYF.

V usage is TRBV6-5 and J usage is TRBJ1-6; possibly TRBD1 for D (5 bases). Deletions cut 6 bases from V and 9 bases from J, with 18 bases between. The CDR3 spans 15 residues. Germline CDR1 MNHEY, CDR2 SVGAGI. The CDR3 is CASSFRVDLRSPLHF. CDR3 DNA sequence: TGTGCCAGCAGCTTCAGGGTAGACCTCCGTTCACCCCTCCACTTT.

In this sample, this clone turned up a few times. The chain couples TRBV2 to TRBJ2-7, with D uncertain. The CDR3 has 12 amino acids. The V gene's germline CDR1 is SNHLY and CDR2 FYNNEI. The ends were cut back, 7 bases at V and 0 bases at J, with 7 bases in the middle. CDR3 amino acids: CASTESSYEQYF. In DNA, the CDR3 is TGTGCCAGCACAGAAAGCTCCTACGAGCAGTACTTC.

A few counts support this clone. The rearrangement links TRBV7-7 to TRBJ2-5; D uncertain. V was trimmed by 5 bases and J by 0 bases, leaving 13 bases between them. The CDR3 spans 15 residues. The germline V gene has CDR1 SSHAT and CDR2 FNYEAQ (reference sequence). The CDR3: CASSRGRKNQETQYF. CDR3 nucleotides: TGTGCCAGCAGCCGAGGTCGGAAGAACCAAGAGACCCAGTACTTC.

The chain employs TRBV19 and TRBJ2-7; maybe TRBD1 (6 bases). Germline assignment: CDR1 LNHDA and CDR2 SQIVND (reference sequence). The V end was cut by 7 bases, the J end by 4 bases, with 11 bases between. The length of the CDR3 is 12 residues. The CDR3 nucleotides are TGTGCCAGTAAGGGGGATACTTACGAGCAGTACTTC. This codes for CASKGDTYEQYF.

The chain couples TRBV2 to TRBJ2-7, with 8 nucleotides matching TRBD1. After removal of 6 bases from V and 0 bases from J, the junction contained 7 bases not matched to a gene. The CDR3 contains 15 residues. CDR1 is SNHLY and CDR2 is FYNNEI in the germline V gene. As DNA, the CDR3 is TGTGCCAGCAGACCGACAGGGGTTCTCTCCTACGAGCAGTACTTC. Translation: CASRPTGVLSYEQYF.

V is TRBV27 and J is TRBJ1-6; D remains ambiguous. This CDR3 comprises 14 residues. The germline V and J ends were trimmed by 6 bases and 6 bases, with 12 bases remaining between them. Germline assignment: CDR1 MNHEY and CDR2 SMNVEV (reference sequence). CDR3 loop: CASSIGGGNSPLHF. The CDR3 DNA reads TGTGCCAGCAGCATCGGTGGTGGTAATTCACCCCTCCACTTT.

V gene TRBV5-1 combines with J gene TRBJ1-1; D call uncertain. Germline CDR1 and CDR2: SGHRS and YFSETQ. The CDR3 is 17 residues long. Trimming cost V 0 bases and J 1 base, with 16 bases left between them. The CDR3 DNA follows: TGCGCCAGCAGCTTGGGGCCCGGGTTCACCAGGAACACTGAAGCTTTCTTT. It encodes CASSLGPGFTRNTEAFF.

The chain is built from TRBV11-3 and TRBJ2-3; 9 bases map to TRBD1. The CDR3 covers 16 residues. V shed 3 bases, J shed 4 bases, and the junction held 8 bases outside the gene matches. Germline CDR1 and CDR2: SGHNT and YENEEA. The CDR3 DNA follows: TGTGCCAGCAGCTTGGGACAGGGAGGCACGGCAGATACGCAGTATTTT. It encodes CASSLGQGGTADTQYF.

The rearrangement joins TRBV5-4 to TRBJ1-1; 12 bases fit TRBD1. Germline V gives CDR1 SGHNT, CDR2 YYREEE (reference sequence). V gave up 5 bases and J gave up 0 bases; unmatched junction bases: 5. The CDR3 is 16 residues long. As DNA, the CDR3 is TGTGCCAGCAGGGGGACAGGGGGCGGACTGAACACTGAAGCTTTCTTT. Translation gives CASRGTGGGLNTEAFF.

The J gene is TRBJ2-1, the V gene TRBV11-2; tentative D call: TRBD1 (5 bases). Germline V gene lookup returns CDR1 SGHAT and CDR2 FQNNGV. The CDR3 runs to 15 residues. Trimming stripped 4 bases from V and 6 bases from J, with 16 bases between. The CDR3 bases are TGTGCCAGCAGCTCACAGGCCGCTTCGGGCAATGAGCAGTTCTTC. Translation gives CASSSQAASGNEQFF.

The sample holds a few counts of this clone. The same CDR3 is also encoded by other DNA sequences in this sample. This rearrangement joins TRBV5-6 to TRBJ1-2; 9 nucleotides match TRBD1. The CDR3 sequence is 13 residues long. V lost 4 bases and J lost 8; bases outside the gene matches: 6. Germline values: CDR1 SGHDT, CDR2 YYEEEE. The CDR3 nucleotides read TGTGCCAGCAGCGATACAGGGGGCAACGGCTACACCTTC. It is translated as CASSDTGGNGYTF.

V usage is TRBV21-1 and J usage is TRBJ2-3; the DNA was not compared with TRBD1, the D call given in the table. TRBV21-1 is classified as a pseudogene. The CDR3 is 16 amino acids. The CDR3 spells CASSRGGQGLADTQYF. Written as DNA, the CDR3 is TGTGCCAGCAGCAGGGGGGGACAGGGGTTGGCAGATACGCAGTATTTT.

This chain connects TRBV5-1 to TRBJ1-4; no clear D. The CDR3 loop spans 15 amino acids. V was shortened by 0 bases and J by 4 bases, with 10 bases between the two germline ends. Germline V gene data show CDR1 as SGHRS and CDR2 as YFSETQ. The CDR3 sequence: CASSLAGVGNEKLFF. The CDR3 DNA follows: TGCGCCAGCAGCTTGGCCGGGGTGGGTAATGAAAAACTGTTTTTT.

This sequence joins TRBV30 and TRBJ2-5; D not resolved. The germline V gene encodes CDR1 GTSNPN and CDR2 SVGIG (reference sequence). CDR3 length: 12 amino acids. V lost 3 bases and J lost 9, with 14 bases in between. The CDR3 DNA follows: TGTGCCTGGAGCCACTCCACCACGGCCCAGTACTTC. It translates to CAWSHSTTAQYF.

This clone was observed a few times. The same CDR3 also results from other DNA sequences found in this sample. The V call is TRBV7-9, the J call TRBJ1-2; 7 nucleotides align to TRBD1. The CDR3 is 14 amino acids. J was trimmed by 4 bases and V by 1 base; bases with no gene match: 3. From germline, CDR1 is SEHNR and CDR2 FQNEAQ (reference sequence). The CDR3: CASSLGQGVYGYTF. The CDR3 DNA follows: TGTGCCAGCAGCTTAGGGCAGGGGGTCTATGGCTACACCTTC. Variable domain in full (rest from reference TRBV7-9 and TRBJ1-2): DTGVSQNPRHKITKRGQNVTFRCDPISEHNRLYWYRQTLGQGPEFLTYFQNEAQLEKSRLLSDRFSAERPKGSFSTLEIQRTEQGDSAMYLCASSLGQGVYGYTFGSGTRLTVV.

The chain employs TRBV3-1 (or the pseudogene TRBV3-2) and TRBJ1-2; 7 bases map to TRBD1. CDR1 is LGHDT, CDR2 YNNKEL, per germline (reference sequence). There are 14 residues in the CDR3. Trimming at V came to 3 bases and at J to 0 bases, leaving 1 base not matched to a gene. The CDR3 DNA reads TGTGCCAGCAGCCACGACAGGGCTAACTATGGCTACACCTTC. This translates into CASSHDRANYGYTF.

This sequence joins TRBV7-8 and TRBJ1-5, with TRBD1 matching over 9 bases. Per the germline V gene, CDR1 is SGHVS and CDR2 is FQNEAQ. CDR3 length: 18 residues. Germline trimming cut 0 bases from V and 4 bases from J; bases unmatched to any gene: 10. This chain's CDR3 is CASSLAQGAMGLNQPQHF. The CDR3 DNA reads TGTGCCAGCAGCTTAGCACAGGGGGCTATGGGCTTAAATCAGCCCCAGCATTTT.

CDR3 loop: CASSAPGQINYGYTF. CDR3 coding DNA: TGTGCCAGCAGCGCCCCGGGACAGATAAACTATGGCTACACCTTC. The chain recombines TRBV11-2 with TRBJ1-2; 7 bases fit TRBD1. This CDR3 spans 15 amino acids. CDR1 SGHAT and CDR2 FQNNGV come from the germline V gene. With 5 bases clipped from V and 2 bases from J, the junction kept 8 bases outside the gene matches.